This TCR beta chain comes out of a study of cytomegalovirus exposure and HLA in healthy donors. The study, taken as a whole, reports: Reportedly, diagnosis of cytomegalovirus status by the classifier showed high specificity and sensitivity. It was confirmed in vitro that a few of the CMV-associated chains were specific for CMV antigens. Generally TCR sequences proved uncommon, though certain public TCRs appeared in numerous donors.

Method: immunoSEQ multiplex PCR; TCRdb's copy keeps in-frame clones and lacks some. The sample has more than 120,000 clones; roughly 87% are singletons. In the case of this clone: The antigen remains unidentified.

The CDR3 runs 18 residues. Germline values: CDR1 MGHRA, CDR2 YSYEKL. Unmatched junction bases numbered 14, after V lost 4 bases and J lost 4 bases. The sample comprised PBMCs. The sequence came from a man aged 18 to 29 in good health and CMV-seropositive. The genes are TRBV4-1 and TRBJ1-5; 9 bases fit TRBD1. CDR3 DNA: TGCGCCAGCAGCCGCTACTGGGTGGAACAGGGGGCAAATCAGCCCCAGCATTTT. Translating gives CASSRYWVEQGANQPQHF.